The 3 T cell receptor beta chains below come from one sample, sequenced in a study of cytomegalovirus exposure and HLA in healthy donors. The PCR made use of 60 Vbeta and 13 Jbeta primers. TCRdb keeps only in-frame clones here, not all; method: immunoSEQ multiplex PCR. Seen here are a few hundred thousand clones, approximately 70% observed once, and the top ten hold under 2%. The sequenced material came from PBMCs. The receptors shown here come from a woman in her 30s in good health and CMV-seronegative.

The table lists this clone with a few counts. Other DNA variants within this sample encode the same CDR3. The chain employs TRBV15 and TRBJ2-7, with 8 bases aligning to TRBD1. The J segment lost 2 bases and the V segment lost 4 bases, leaving 4 bases of the junction unmatched. Germline lookup yields CDR1 LNHNV and CDR2 YYDKDF (reference sequence). The CDR3 totals 14 residues. The CDR3 sequence: CATSIDRGTYEQYF. Here the CDR3 DNA reads TGTGCCACCAGCATCGACAGGGGAACCTACGAGCAGTACTTC.

This chain uses TRBV27 with TRBJ2-7; TRBD2 aligns across 11 bases. Trimming at V came to 4 bases and at J to 5 bases, leaving 7 bases not matched to a gene. This CDR3 is built from 15 residues. Germline CDR1 reads MNHEY; CDR2 reads SMNVEV (reference sequence). CDR3 in amino acids: CASSSPLAGDDEQYF. In DNA form, the CDR3 reads TGTGCCAGCAGTTCCCCACTAGCGGGAGACGACGAGCAGTACTTC.

The CDR3 spells CASSRTASGANVLTF. CDR3 sequence (DNA): TGTGCCAGCAGTCGGACAGCCTCTGGGGCCAACGTCCTGACTTTC. The chain has TRBV6-5 and TRBJ2-6; a possible D gene is TRBD1 (6 bases). Trimming removed 5 bases at V and 0 bases at J, with 8 bases between. The CDR3 covers 15 residues. Germline V gives CDR1 MNHEY, CDR2 SVGAGI.